This TCR beta chain was identified during a study of T cell clonotyping in hematopoietic cell transplantation. Profiling relied on immunoSEQ multiplex PCR, and the TCRdb table lists in-frame clones only, not all of them. This table holds around 1,600 clones, over 60% found once. V was clipped by 1 base and J by 7 bases, with 10 bases between them. CDR3 length: 13 amino acids. The germline gives CDR1 LGHNA, CDR2 YSLEER. This specimen consisted of peripheral blood mononuclear cells, obtained 100 days after allogeneic stem cell transplant. V is TRBV4-3 and J is TRBJ1-1; D unresolved. The sequence came from a female patient aged 60 to 70 who had an allogeneic stem cell transplant, so the T cells may come from the graft donor. Some clones in this sample may be carry-over from other donors' samples. The CDR3 is CASSQGPGFEAFF. Written as DNA, the CDR3 is TGCGCCAGCAGCCAAGGGCCGGGATTTGAAGCTTTCTTT.